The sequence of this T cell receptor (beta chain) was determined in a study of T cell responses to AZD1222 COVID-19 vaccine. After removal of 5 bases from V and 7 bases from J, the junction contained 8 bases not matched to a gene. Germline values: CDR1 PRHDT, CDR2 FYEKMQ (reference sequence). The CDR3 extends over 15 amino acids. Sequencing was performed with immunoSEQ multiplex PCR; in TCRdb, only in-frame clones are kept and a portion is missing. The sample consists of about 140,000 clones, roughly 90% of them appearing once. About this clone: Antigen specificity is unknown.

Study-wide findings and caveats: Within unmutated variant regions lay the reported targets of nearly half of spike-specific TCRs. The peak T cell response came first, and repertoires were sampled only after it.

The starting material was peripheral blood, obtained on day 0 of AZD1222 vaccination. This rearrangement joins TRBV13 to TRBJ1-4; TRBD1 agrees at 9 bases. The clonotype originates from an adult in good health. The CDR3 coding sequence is TGTGCCAGCAGCCGAATCACAGGGGGCGTTGAAAAACTGTTTTTT. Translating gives CASSRITGGVEKLFF.